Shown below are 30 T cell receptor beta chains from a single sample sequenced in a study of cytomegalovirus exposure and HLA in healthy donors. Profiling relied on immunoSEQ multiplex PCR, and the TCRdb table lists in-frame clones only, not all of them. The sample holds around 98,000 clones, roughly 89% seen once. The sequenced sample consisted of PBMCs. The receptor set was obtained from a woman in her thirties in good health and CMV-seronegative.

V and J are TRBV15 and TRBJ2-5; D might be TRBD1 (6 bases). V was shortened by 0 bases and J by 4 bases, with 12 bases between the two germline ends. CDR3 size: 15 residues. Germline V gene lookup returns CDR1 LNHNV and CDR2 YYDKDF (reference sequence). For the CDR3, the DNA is TGTGCCACCAGCAGAGATCGCAGGGGTGCAGAGACCCAGTACTTC. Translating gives CATSRDRRGAETQYF.

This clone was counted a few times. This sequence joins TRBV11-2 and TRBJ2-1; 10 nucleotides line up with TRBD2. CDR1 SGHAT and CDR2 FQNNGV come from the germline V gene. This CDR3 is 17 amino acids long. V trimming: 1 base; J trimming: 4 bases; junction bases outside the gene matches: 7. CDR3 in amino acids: CASSLAGASGGYNEQFF. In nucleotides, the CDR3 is TGTGCCAGCAGCTTAGCAGGGGCTAGCGGGGGTTACAATGAGCAGTTCTTC. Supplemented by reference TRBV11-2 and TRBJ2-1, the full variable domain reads EAGVAQSPRYKIIEKRQSVAFWCNPISGHATLYWYQQILGQGPKLLIQFQNNGVVDDSQLPKDRFSAERLKGVDSTLKIQPAKLEDSAVYLCASSLAGASGGYNEQFFGPGTRLTVL.

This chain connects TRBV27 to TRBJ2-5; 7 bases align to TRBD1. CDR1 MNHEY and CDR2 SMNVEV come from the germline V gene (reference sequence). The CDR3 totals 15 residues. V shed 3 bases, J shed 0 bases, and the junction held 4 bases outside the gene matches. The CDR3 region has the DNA TGTGCCAGCAGTTTTTTCGGGACAGACCAAGAGACCCAGTACTTC. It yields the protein CASSFFGTDQETQYF.

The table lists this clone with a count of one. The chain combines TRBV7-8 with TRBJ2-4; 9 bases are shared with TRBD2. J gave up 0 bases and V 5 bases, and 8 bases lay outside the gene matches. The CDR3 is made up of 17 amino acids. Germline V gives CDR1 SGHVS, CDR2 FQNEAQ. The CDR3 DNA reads TGTGCCAGCAGCGCACCGACTAGCGGTATAGCCAAAAACATTCAGTACTTC. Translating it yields CASSAPTSGIAKNIQYF.

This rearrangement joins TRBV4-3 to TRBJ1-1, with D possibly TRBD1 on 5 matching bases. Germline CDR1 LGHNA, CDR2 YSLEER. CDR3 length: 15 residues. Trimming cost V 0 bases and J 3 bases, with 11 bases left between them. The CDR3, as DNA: TGCGCCAGCAGCCAAGATTGGGACTTAGACACTGAAGCTTTCTTT. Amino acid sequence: CASSQDWDLDTEAFF.

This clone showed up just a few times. The CDR3 spells CASTQGIDQPQHF. DNA for the CDR3: TGTGCCAGCACTCAGGGTATCGATCAGCCCCAGCATTTT. V and J are TRBV28 and TRBJ1-5; tentative D call: TRBD1 (5 bases). This CDR3 is built from 13 residues. Germline CDR1 MDHEN, CDR2 SYDVKM. V shed 7 bases and J shed 5 bases, with 12 bases lying between them.

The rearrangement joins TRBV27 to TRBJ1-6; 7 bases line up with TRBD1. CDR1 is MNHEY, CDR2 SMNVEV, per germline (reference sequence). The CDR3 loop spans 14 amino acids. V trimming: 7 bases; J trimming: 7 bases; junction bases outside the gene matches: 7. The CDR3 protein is CASTQRQGNSPLHF. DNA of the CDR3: TGTGCCAGCACCCAAAGACAGGGCAATTCACCCCTCCACTTT.

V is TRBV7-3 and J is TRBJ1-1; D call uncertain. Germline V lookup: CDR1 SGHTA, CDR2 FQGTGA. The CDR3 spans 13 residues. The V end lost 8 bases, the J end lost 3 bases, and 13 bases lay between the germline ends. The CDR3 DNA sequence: TGTGCCAGCGGCCGTGCCCCCGACACTGAAGCTTTCTTT. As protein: CASGRAPDTEAFF.

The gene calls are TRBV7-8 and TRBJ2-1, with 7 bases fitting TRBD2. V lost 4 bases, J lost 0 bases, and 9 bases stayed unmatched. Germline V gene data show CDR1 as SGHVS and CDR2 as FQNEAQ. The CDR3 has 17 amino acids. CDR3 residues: CASSSAGSGSSYNEQFF. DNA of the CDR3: TGTGCCAGCAGCTCTGCGGGTAGCGGGTCCTCCTACAATGAGCAGTTCTTC.

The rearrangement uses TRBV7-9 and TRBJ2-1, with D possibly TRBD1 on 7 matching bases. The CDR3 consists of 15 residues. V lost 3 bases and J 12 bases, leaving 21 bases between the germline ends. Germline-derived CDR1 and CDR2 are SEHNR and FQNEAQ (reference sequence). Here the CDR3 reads CASSFRTVGQGGQFF. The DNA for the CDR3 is TGTGCCAGCAGCTTTCGGACAGTGGGCCAGGGGGGGCAGTTCTTC.

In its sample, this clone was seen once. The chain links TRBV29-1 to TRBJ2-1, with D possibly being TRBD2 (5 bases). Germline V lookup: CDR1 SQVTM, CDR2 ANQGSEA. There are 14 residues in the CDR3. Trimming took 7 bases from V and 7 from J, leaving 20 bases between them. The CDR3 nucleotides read TGCAGCGGGTTGCTGGACTGGAATAATAATGAGCAGTTCTTC. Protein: CSGLLDWNNNEQFF.

CDR3 amino acids: CASSEQGFGNTIYF. DNA for the CDR3: TGTGCCAGCAGCGAACAGGGGTTTGGAAACACCATATATTTT. V usage is TRBV27 and J usage is TRBJ1-3; TRBD1 aligns across 7 bases. Per germline, CDR1 MNHEY and CDR2 SMNVEV (reference sequence). J gave up 3 bases and V 6 bases, and 5 bases lay outside the gene matches. This CDR3 has 14 residues.

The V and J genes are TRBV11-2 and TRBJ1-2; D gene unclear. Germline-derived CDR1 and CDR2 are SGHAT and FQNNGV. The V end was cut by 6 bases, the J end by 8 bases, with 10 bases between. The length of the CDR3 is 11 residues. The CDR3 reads CASSHSSGYTF. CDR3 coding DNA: TGTGCCAGCAGTCATAGTAGCGGCTACACCTTC.

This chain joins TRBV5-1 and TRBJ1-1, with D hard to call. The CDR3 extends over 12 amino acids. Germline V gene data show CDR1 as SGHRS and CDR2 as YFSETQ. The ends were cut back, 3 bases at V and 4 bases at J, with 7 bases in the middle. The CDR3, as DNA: TGCGCCAGCAGCTCCCCATTCACTGAAGCTTTCTTT. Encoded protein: CASSSPFTEAFF.

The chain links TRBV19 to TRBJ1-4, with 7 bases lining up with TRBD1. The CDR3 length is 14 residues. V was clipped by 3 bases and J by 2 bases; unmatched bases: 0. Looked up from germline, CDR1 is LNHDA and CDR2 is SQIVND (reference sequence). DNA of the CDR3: TGTGCCAGTAGTATGACAGGGACTAATGAAAAACTGTTTTTT. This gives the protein CASSMTGTNEKLFF.

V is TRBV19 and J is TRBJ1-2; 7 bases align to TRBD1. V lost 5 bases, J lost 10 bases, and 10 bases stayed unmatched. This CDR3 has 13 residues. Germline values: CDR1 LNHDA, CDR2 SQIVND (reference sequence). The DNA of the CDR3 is TGTGCCAGTAGTGCCTCAGGGGGAAGAGACTACACCTTC. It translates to CASSASGGRDYTF.

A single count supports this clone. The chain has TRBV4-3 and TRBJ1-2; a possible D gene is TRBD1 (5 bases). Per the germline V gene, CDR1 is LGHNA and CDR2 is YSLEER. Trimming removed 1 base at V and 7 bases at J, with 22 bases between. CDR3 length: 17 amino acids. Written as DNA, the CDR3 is TGCGCCAGCAGCCAAGCTCCCGGCAGGCGGGGGTCGGGTGGCTACACCTTC. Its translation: CASSQAPGRRGSGGYTF.

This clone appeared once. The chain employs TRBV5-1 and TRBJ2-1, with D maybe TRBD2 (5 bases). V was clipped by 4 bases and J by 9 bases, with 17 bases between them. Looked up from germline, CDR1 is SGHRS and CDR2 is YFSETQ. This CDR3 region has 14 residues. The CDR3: CASSTEPRVAEQFF. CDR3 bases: TGCGCCAGCAGCACAGAACCGAGGGTGGCTGAGCAGTTCTTC.

The CDR3 DNA is TGTGCCACCAGCAGAGATTCGGGACAGGGATACAATGAGCAGTTCTTC. Encoded protein: CATSRDSGQGYNEQFF. The gene calls are TRBV15 and TRBJ2-1, with 9 bases matching TRBD1. The CDR3 runs 16 residues. Per the germline V gene, CDR1 is LNHNV and CDR2 is YYDKDF (reference sequence). Trimming removed 0 bases from V and 4 bases from J; junction bases left unmatched: 4.

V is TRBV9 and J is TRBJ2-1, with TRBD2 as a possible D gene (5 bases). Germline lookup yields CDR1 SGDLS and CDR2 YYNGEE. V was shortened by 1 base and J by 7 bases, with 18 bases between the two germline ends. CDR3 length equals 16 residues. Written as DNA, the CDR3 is TGTGCCAGCAGCGTATCCAGCAGCGGAGGAAAAAATGAGCAGTTCTTC. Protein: CASSVSSSGGKNEQFF.

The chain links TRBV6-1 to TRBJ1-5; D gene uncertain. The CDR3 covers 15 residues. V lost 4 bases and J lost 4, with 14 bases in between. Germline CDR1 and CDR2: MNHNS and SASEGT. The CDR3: CASSAGLVQNQPQHF. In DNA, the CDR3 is TGTGCCAGCAGTGCCGGACTCGTCCAAAATCAGCCCCAGCATTTT.

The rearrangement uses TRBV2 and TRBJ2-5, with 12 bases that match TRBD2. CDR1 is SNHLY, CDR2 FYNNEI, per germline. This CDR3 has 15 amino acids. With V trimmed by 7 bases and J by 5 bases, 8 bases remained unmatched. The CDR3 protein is CASNLAGGPRETQYF. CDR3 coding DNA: TGTGCCAGCAACCTAGCGGGAGGGCCTAGGGAGACCCAGTACTTC.

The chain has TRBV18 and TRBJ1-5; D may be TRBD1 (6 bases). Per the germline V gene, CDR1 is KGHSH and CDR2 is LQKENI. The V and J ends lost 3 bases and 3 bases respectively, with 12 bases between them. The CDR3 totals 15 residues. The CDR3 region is CASSPSDRYNQPQHF. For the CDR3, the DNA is TGTGCCAGCTCACCTTCCGACAGGTACAATCAGCCCCAGCATTTT.

The CDR3 loop reads CASSPTSGHNEQFF. CDR3 nucleotides: TGCGCCAGCAGTCCTACTAGCGGCCACAATGAGCAGTTCTTC. The V and J genes are TRBV10-1 and TRBJ2-1; the match to TRBD2 covers 8 bases. CDR1 WNHNN and CDR2 SYGVQD come from the germline V gene (reference sequence). The CDR3 has 14 residues. The V and J ends lost 5 bases and 5 bases, in that order; junction bases with no gene match: 5.

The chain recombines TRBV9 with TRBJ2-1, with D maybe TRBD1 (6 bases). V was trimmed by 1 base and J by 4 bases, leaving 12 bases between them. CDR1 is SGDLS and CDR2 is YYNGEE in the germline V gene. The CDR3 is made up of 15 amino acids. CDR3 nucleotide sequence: TGTGCCAGCAGCGTATTAGGGGGTGGGTACAATGAGCAGTTCTTC. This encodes CASSVLGGGYNEQFF. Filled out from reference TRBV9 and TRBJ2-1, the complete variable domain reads DSGVTQTPKHLITATGQRVTLRCSPRSGDLSVYWYQQSLDQGLQFLIQYYNGEERAKGNILERFSAQQFPDLHSELNLSSLELGDSALYFCASSVLGGGYNEQFFGPGTRLTVL.

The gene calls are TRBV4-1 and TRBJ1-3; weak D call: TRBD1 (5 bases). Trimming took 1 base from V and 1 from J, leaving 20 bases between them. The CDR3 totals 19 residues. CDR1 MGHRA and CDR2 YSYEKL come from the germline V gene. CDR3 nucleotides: TGCGCCAGCAGCCAAGGGGGCCGGGGAGGACGGAGGTCTGGAAACACCATATATTTT. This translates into CASSQGGRGGRRSGNTIYF.

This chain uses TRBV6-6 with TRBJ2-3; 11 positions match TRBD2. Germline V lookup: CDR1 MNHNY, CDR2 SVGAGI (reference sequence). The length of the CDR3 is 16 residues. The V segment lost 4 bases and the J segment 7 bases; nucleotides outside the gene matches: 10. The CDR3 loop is CASSSNSGGALNTQYF. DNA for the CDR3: TGTGCCAGCAGTTCGAATAGCGGGGGGGCCTTAAATACGCAGTATTTT.

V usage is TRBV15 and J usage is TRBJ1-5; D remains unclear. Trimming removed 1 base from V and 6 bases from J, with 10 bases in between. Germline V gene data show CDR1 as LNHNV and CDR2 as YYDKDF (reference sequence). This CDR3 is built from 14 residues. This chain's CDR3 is CATSRVSGSQPQHF. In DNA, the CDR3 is TGTGCCACCAGCAGAGTGTCAGGTTCTCAGCCCCAGCATTTT. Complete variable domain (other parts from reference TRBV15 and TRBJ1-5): DAMVIQNPRYQVTQFGKPVTLSCSQTLNHNVMYWYQQKSSQAPKLLFHYYDKDFNNEADTPDNFQSRRPNTSFCFLDIRSPGLGDTAMYLCATSRVSGSQPQHFGDGTRLSIL.

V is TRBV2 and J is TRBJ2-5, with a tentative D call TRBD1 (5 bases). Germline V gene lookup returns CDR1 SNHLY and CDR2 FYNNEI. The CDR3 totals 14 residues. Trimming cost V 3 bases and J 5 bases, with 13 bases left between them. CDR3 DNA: TGTGCCAGCAGTGATCGAAGGGGCTTCGAGACCCAGTACTTC. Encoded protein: CASSDRRGFETQYF.

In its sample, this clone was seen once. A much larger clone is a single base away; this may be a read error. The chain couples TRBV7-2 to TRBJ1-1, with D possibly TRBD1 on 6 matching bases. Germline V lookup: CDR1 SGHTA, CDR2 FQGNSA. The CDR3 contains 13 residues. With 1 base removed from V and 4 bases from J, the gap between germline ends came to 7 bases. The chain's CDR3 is CASSLEGGTEAFF. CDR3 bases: TGTGCCAGCAGCTTAGAAGGGGGCACTGAAGCTTTCTTT.